Included here is one T cell receptor beta chain sequence, with context. No cognate antigen has been identified for it. Base qualities were left out, and no much larger clone turns up one base away. V gives up 2 bases and J gives up 2 bases, and the segment between their germline ends measures 13 bases. The CDR3 measures 17 amino acids from cysteine to phenylalanine. The DNA shown is the 51-base CDR3, in frame from base 1. Looking up the germline V gene (reference sequence) yields CDR1 SEHNR and CDR2 FQNEAQ. The sample is drawn from a study of shared clonotypes between healthy human individuals (dated by TCRdb to about 2020). Study-level background: The cohort comprised a couple of women and a few men aged 18 to 49 years. For each donor, CD4 naive and CD4 memory were each run on three plates, CD8 naive on two plates, and CD8 memory on one plate. To estimate repertoire size and how much clonotypes are shared between individuals, the study performed deep sequencing of blood TCR repertoires from roughly five healthy adults. To increase sequencing depth and limit assay-specific biases, TCR repertoire library preparation and sequencing were carried out by different laboratories using diverse techniques. Per donor, leukapheresis produced somewhere between about 0.8 and 9 billion PBMCs.

Using the deep immunoSEQ assay, TCR CDR3 regions were amplified from genomic DNA by multiplex PCR. Extracted genomic DNA from each cell subset was spread evenly across all wells of several immunoSEQ 96-well plates, with each plate serving as a replicate. For sorted subsets, each replicate PCR was loaded with approximately 190 ng genomic DNA, equivalent to some 31,000 T cell genomes. The purified libraries were quantified using a Qubit 3.0 fluorometer, sized with a Bioanalyzer 2100, and then quantified again using the KAPA Library Quantification kit. Every immunoSEQ 96-well plate was sequenced on a dedicated single-read 150-cycle Illumina NextSeq 550 flow cell. Regarding the original processing steps: Because the immunoSEQ output held only junctional sequences and lacked quality scores, the filtering could not match the filtering applied to full-length reads. To assign V/J genes and CDR3, sequences were annotated using PyIR, a Python wrapper for IgBLAST v1.9, with IMGT germline references. Reads were filtered out if the reads had weak V/J assignments (E-value above 1e-6), no CDR3, stop codons, out-of-frame junctions, or ambiguous translated residues. A V3J clonotype was defined by an identical inferred V gene, J gene, and CDR3 amino acid sequence. To compute the percentage overlap between repertoires, the number of shared unique clonotypes was divided by the size of the smaller repertoire. RTK rarefaction, the Chao1 estimator, and Recon v2.1 estimates of unobserved clonotypes were used to assess repertoire richness. Generation probabilities were computed with OLGA for all TCRbeta clonotypes obtained by the gDNA method from a few donors. TCRdb retrieved this table from immuneACCESS and kept in-frame rearrangements only. Not all clones are present; in checked studies, unresolved V genes account for under half, and no reason is known for the remainder. V, J and clone size are taken as reported in that table, and D and trimming were inferred from the DNA itself. Here the sample has over 2,000,000 clones; over 85% occur a single time. The ten largest clones represent over 1.5% of the sample.

CD8 naive samples were CD45RO-negative cells positively selected for CCR7, giving a CD45RA+CCR7+ population that excluded TemRA cells. The donors were healthy, HIV-negative adults who had no recently reported acute infections or vaccinations. Only Caucasian adults living in Nashville, Tennessee, USA were represented among the donors. After blood collection by leukapheresis, PBMCs were isolated using Ficoll-Histopaque density gradient centrifugation and then cryopreserved in the vapor phase of liquid nitrogen. Purity and quantity of every magnetically sorted T cell population were checked by analytical flow cytometry. From each sorted fraction, genomic DNA was isolated and quantified by UV absorbance on a Nanodrop 2000c. The research as a whole found: Approximately 4.8% of naive CD4, 3.5% of naive CD8, approximately 2% of memory CD4, and about 0.4% of memory CD8 clonotypes were shared across several donors. The genetic and exposure-history diversity represented was limited by the small number of donors. Even with the large sequencing depth, rarefaction of the sorted-subset datasets indicated that sequencing was incomplete. Higher generation probabilities were observed for clonotypes shared by all four sorted-subset donors than for non-shared clonotypes. Sampling was limited to blood, and TCR repertoires in tissue likely differ from TCR repertoires in blood. Estimated clonotype richness was generally larger for naive than for memory subsets. Based on pairwise subsampling, the degree of clonotype sharing among donors was expected to be affected by sequencing depth.

This clonotype was sampled from a man aged 18 to 30 in good health. Some clones in this sample may be carry-over from other donors' samples. The sequencing input was naive CD8+ T cells from PBMCs. The cell subset or site label on this specimen signifies: CD45RA+CCR7+. The chain employs TRBV7-9 and TRBJ2-6; no D gene can be assigned with confidence. The CDR3 region: CASSLSGWGTGANVLTF. The DNA reads TGTGCCAGCAGCTTATCGGGCTGGGGTACTGGGGCCAACGTCCTGACTTTC.